This record looks at one TCR beta chain sequence and its context. The antigen remains undetermined. This sample is part of a study of early T cells in non-severe SARS-CoV-2 infection. Overall study: Chains were not paired, and sequencing was done on bulk RNA from unsorted whole blood.

Study results and limitations: VDJdb-based annotation leaned toward anti-spike CD8 responses and missed private and CD4 specificities.

This CDR3 has 16 residues. The germline CDR1 and CDR2 sequences are SGHRS and YFSETQ. V shed 4 bases, J shed 3 bases, and the junction held 7 bases outside the gene matches. The TCR library protocol attached unique molecular identifiers to the individual cDNA molecules. TCRdb used MiXCR to reprocess the 5' RACE reads, holding one entry per CDR3 protein. The sample contains about 110,000 distinct CDR3 sequences, around 10% of which appear only once. Sample: whole blood. V usage is TRBV5-1 and J usage is TRBJ1-6, with TRBD1 identical over 7 bases. This receptor was taken from an adult who was a healthcare worker with PCR-confirmed SARS-CoV-2 infection or an uninfected control (not recorded which). CDR3 residues: CASSAGTASYNSPLHF. In DNA, the CDR3 is TGCGCCAGCAGCGCTGGGACAGCCAGCTATAATTCACCCCTCCACTTT.